These T cell receptor beta chains were read from a single sample in a study of T cells in Graves' hyperthyroidism and ophthalmopathy. TCRdb reanalysed the multiplex PCR reads using MiXCR and keeps one entry per CDR3 protein. The sample includes almost 500,000 distinct CDR3 sequences, under 25% of them seen just once. Sequenced material: blood. The receptors stem from a woman between 65 and 79 years old with Graves' ophthalmopathy. Both conserved end residues are part of each CDR3. The order of the fields is V gene, J gene, CDR3 length, CDR3 protein.

V: TRBV5-5
J: TRBJ1-2
length: 14
CDR3: CASSHGQAQYGYTF

V: TRBV18
J: TRBJ2-1
length: 14
CDR3: CASSPRAWHNEQFF

V: TRBV24-1
J: TRBJ2-3
length: 14
CDR3: CATSASLSTDTQYF

V: TRBV18
J: TRBJ2-3
length: 14
CDR3: CASSQTSIADTQYF

V: TRBV6-1
J: TRBJ2-7
length: 13
CDR3: CASSVTNSYEQYF

V: TRBV28
J: TRBJ1-1
length: 12
CDR3: CASSSLRGSAFF

V: TRBV7-2
J: TRBJ1-5
length: 14
CDR3: CASSTLQGNQPQHF

V: TRBV24-1
J: TRBJ1-1
length: 13
CDR3: CATSDGHSSEAFF

V: TRBV11-2
J: TRBJ2-1
length: 15
CDR3: CASSQGPGIGHEQFF

V: TRBV6-1
J: TRBJ2-7
length: 18
CDR3: CASSQNGGLAGVLIEQYF

V: TRBV20-1
J: TRBJ1-5
length: 14
CDR3: CSARGTYSNQPQHF

V: TRBV28
J: TRBJ2-4
length: 20
CDR3: CASSILAGAIGGVAKNIQYF

V: TRBV9
J: TRBJ2-3
length: 15
CDR3: CASSVGTSGTDTQYF

V: TRBV11-2
J: TRBJ1-1
length: 17
CDR3: CASSRLRRSLRNTEAFF

V: TRBV5-1
J: TRBJ1-2
length: 14
CDR3: CASSPGSGEFGYTF

V: TRBV12-3/TRBV12-4
J: TRBJ2-5
length: 16
CDR3: CASSSLIAGGLETQYF

V: TRBV24-1
J: TRBJ1-2
length: 16
CDR3: CATSDLSSGGIDGYTF